A selection of T cell receptor beta chains follows, all from one sample in a study of T-cell reconstitution after alpha-beta-depleted transplantation in children. MiXCR, applied by TCRdb to the PCR reads, yields one record per CDR3 protein. This repertoire shows roughly 300,000 distinct CDR3 sequences, about 10% found once; its top ten account for roughly a tenth. The material was PBMCs from the stem cell graft donor, obtained from the stem cell graft. These receptors were collected from a human donor who donated a stem cell graft to a child with SCID. Both conserved end residues are part of each CDR3. A D gene is named only where the DNA matches it firmly. Rows may omit the clone size; those that give it use once, few, many or a size class.

size	J	D	V	DNA	CDR3
few	TRBJ2-1	-	TRBV18	TGTGCCAGCTCACCCAACGGACTCCTGGCGGTGGGGGAGCAGTTCTTC	CASSPNGLLAVGEQFF
few	TRBJ1-1	-	TRBV12-3/TRBV12-4	TGTGCCAGCAGTCCGGGGAGGACTGAAGCTTTCTTT	CASSPGRTEAFF
-	TRBJ1-1	-	TRBV25-1	TGTGCCAGCAGTGTTCCGAGGGGTGAAGCTTTCTTT	CASSVPRGEAFF
many	TRBJ1-1	-	TRBV20-1	TGCAGTGCTAGGGGAAACACTGAAGCTTTCTTT	CSARGNTEAFF
-	TRBJ1-1	-	TRBV12-3/TRBV12-4	TGTGCCAGCAGTTTGTTAGGGGGTAGGTTGAACACTGAAGCTTTCTTT	CASSLLGGRLNTEAFF
many	TRBJ2-2	-	TRBV15	TGTGCCACCGAGGGATACGGGGAGCTGTTTTTT	CATEGYGELFF
few	TRBJ2-2	TRBD1	TRBV12-3/TRBV12-4	TGTGCCATCCGACAGGGACCCACCGGGGAGCTGTTTTTT	CAIRQGPTGELFF
few	TRBJ1-5	TRBD1	TRBV20-1	TGCAGTGCTAGAGCCAGGGGGTCGGGCAATCAGCCCCAGCATTTT	CSARARGSGNQPQHF
-	TRBJ2-3	TRBD1	TRBV11-3	TGTGCCAGCAGCCCGCGGACAGGGGTGTTAGATACGCAGTATTTT	CASSPRTGVLDTQYF
few	TRBJ2-7	TRBD1	TRBV5-1	TGCGCCAGCAGCCCCGAGGGGCAGGGGGCAATCGACGAGCAGTACTTC	CASSPEGQGAIDEQYF
few	TRBJ1-1	TRBD1	TRBV12-3/TRBV12-4	TGTGCCAGCACTCCCCAGGGGGCGGGTGAAGCTTTCTTT	CASTPQGAGEAFF
few	TRBJ1-1	TRBD1	TRBV10-3	TGTGCCATCAGGCCCACGCTAACAGGGGAGAACACTGAAGCTTTCTTT	CAIRPTLTGENTEAFF
-	TRBJ1-2	-	TRBV6-5	TGTGCCACCTACAAAAGAATGGACTATGGCTACACCTTC	CATYKRMDYGYTF
-	TRBJ2-2	-	TRBV9	TGTGCCAGCAGATCAGGGACAAACACCGGGGAGCTGTTTTTT	CASRSGTNTGELFF
-	TRBJ1-5	TRBD1	TRBV20-1	TGCAGTGCTAGAGCCCGAGGGACAGGGGGCAATCAGCCCCAGCATTTT	CSARARGTGGNQPQHF
-	TRBJ1-5	-	TRBV5-1	TGCGCCAGCAGCCCCGGAGGGGGTATGGGCAATCAGCCCCAGCATTTT	CASSPGGGMGNQPQHF
many	TRBJ2-3	TRBD1	TRBV12-3/TRBV12-4	TGTGCCAGCAGTTTCGACAGGGGCACAGATACGCAGTATTTT	CASSFDRGTDTQYF
few	TRBJ2-1	TRBD2	TRBV2	TGTGCCAGCAGTTATACTAGCGCTATTGAGCAGTTCTTC	CASSYTSAIEQFF
many	TRBJ1-3	TRBD1	TRBV5-1	TGCGCCAGCAGCCCCGACGGGACAGTCTCTGGAAACACCATATATTTT	CASSPDGTVSGNTIYF
few	TRBJ1-1	-	TRBV15	TGTGCCACCAGCAGAGATGTGACTGAAGCTTTCTTT	CATSRDVTEAFF
-	TRBJ1-4	-	TRBV12-3/TRBV12-4	TGTGCCAGCAGTCCTTGGGCAGGGAGTAATGAAAAACTGTTTTTT	CASSPWAGSNEKLFF
-	TRBJ1-1	-	TRBV11-2	TGTGCCAGCAGCCCAGGGGACACATGGAACACTGAAGCTTTCTTT	CASSPGDTWNTEAFF
few	TRBJ1-2	-	TRBV20-1	TGCAGTGTCGCGACAGAGTCTAACTATGGCTACACCTTC	CSVATESNYGYTF
many	TRBJ2-2	-	TRBV10-3	TGTGCCATCAGTGAGGCCCGGGGCACCGGGGAGCTGTTTTTT	CAISEARGTGELFF
-	TRBJ1-1	-	TRBV6-5	TGTGCCAGCAGTTACCTACTTATTGATGGAGGTCGGGGCACTGAAGCTTTCTTT	CASSYLLIDGGRGTEAFF
many	TRBJ1-1	TRBD1	TRBV7-6	TGTGCCAGCAGCTTAGTGGGGACAGGGCTGAACACTGAAGCTTTCTTT	CASSLVGTGLNTEAFF
-	TRBJ1-6	-	TRBV5-1	TGCGCCAGCGGGATGGGCTGGAGCTCCTATAATTCACCCCTCCACTTT	CASGMGWSSYNSPLHF
many	TRBJ1-2	-	TRBV12-3/TRBV12-4	TGTGCCAGCAGTTTAGCTGGAGATTACTATGGCTACACCTTC	CASSLAGDYYGYTF
-	TRBJ2-1	TRBD2	TRBV10-3	TGTGCCATCAGTGAACGGGGACTAGCGGGGGTTGGCCACAATGAGCAGTTCTTC	CAISERGLAGVGHNEQFF
once	TRBJ1-5	-	TRBV20-1	TGCAGTGCTAGAGATCATGGGAGGGGCAATCAGCCCCAGCATTTT	CSARDHGRGNQPQHF
-	TRBJ1-1	-	TRBV3-1	TGTGCCAGCAGCGCGGCAGGGGTTACGAACACTGAAGCTTTCTTT	CASSAAGVTNTEAFF